The following is a T cell receptor (beta chain) sequence with its context. Measured with immunoSEQ multiplex PCR; TCRdb has only the in-frame clones, and not every one. The sample lists 200,000 to 300,000 clones; roughly 86% were seen once. The entry originates in a study of blood T cell repertoires in COVID-19. Study overall: Acute and convalescent COVID-19 samples came from the United States, Italy and Spain. PBMCs, B-cell-depleted T cells, or T cells provided the cDNA or gDNA that made up the material.

This CDR3 contains 14 residues. Germline trimming cut 11 bases from V and 0 bases from J; bases unmatched to any gene: 9. Each recovered donor of Cohort 3 presented with two negative PCRs, clearance, or symptom resolution. The J gene is TRBJ1-2, the V gene TRBV6-7; the match to TRBD1 covers 7 bases. TRBV6-7 counts as an open reading frame of uncertain function. The sequenced material came from PBMCs or T cells enriched from blood (not recorded which). The receptor was derived from a woman in her late teens or twenties who had recovered from COVID-19. The CDR3 DNA reads TGTGCCGGCCTCCCCGGGACAGCTAACTATGGCTACACCTTC. This encodes CAGLPGTANYGYTF.